This T cell receptor beta chain was sequenced for a study of OX40 agonist ivuxolimab in advanced cancers. This table comes from immunoSEQ multiplex PCR, and its TCRdb copy is limited to in-frame clones, with some not included. The data show approximately 12,000 clones, about three quarters seen once. The CDR3 is 12 amino acids. The germline gives CDR1 MNHNY, CDR2 SVGAGI (reference sequence). V lost 6 bases and J 4 bases, leaving 9 bases between the germline ends. The origin of this receptor is an adult with an advanced solid tumor such as melanoma, head and neck, liver or kidney cancer. The V and J genes are TRBV6-6 and TRBJ2-5; D assignment may be TRBD1 or TRBD2 (5 bases each). The input for sequencing was CD4+ or CD8+ T cells sorted from blood, taken in a trial of the OX40 agonist ivuxolimab. The CDR3 DNA is TGTGCCAGCAGGGGGGAAAGAGAGACCCAGTACTTC. Amino acid sequence: CASRGERETQYF.